The clone carrying this TCR beta chain was seen ten or more times. Its target is not known. Together with a sample-barcoded 5' primer, a J-beta primer mix was included in a second PCR lasting about 6 to 11 cycles. Each CDR3 protein gets one entry after TCRdb re-called the 5' RACE reads with MiXCR. The table includes about 670,000 distinct CDR3 sequences, under 65% detected once. This entry belongs to a study of blood T cells in healthy people across ages. General study points: In older individuals, TCR beta diversity per million T cells was lower, falling roughly linearly with age.

The CDR3 extends over 14 amino acids. The sequenced sample was blood. The origin of this receptor is a woman at least 80 years old in good health. The chain combines TRBV21-1 with TRBJ2-7. TRBV21-1 is a pseudogene locus. CDR3 nucleotide sequence: TGTGCCAGCAGCAAAGTGGCGAGCCTAGGCGAGCAGTACTTC. Amino acids: CASSKVASLGEQYF.